This entry lists 3 T cell receptor beta chains sequenced from one sample in a study of blood T cell repertoires in COVID-19. Produced via immunoSEQ multiplex PCR; TCRdb's table is partial and in-frame only. The table has more than 150,000 clones, roughly 87% seen once. Sequencing used PBMCs or T cells enriched from blood (not recorded which). The receptors were gathered from a woman aged 25 to 45 who had recovered from COVID-19.

This clone was counted a single time. The chain links TRBV5-1 to TRBJ1-1, with a weak D call TRBD1 (5 bases). The germline CDR1 and CDR2 sequences are SGHRS and YFSETQ. Trimming took off 0 bases at V and 3 bases at J, with 9 bases between the two ends. The CDR3 contains 14 residues. The DNA for the CDR3 is TGCGCCAGCAGCTTGGTGACAGAGTACACTGAAGCTTTCTTT. It yields the protein CASSLVTEYTEAFF.

V and J are TRBV19 and TRBJ1-2; D is perhaps TRBD1 (6 bases). The CDR3 totals 14 residues. Germline loops: CDR1 LNHDA, CDR2 SQIVND (reference sequence). V gave up 1 base and J gave up 2 bases, with 8 bases separating them. The CDR3 here is CASSIGQDNYGYTF. CDR3 bases: TGTGCCAGTAGTATAGGACAGGACAACTATGGCTACACCTTC.

J is TRBJ2-5 and V is TRBV20-1, with TRBD2 matching over 13 bases. The CDR3 has 16 amino acids. After removal of 3 bases from V and 3 bases from J, the junction contained 7 bases not matched to a gene. CDR1 DFQATT and CDR2 SNEGSKA come from the germline V gene (reference sequence). CDR3 sequence (DNA): TGCAGTGCTAGTACGACTAGCGGGGGGCCAGAAGAGACCCAGTACTTC. Protein: CSASTTSGGPEETQYF.